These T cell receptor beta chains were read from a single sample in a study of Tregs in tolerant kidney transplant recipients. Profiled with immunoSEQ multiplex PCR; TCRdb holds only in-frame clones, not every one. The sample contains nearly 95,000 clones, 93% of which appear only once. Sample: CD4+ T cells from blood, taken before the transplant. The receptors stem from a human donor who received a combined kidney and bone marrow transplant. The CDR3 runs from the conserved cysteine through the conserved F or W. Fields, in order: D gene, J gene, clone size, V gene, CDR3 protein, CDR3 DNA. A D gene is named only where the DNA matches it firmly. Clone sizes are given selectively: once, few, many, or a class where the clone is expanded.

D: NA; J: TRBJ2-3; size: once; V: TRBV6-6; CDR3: CASSARRFPDTQYF; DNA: TGTGCCAGCAGTGCCCGGCGGTTTCCAGATACGCAGTATTTT
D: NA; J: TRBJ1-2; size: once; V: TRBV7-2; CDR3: CASSLGVGGLANYGYTF; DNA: TGTGCCAGCAGCTTAGGGGTGGGGGGATTAGCTAACTATGGCTACACCTTC
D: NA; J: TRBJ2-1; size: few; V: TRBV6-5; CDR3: CASSFIQGNEQFF; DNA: TGTGCCAGCAGTTTCATACAGGGTAATGAGCAGTTCTTC
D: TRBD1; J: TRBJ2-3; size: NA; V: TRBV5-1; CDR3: CASSLQGATDTQYF; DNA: TGCGCCAGCAGCTTACAGGGGGCCACAGATACGCAGTATTTT
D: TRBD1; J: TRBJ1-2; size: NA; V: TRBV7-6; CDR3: CASSLGQGYGYTF; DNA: TGTGCCAGCAGCTTAGGACAGGGCTATGGCTACACCTTC
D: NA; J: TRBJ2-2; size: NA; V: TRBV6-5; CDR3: CASSPNSGGAGELFF; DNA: TGTGCCAGCAGTCCAAACAGCGGAGGGGCCGGGGAGCTGTTTTTT
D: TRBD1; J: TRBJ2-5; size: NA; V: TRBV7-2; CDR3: CASSRQGGQRETQYF; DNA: TGTGCCAGCAGCCGACAAGGGGGACAGCGAGAGACCCAGTACTTC
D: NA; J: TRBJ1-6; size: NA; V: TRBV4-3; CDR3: CASRREGSYNSPLHF; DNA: TGCGCCAGCAGACGGGAAGGGTCCTATAATTCACCCCTCCACTTT
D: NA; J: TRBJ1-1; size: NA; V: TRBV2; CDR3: CASSERGGRTEAFF; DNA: TGTGCCAGCAGTGAAAGAGGTGGGAGGACTGAAGCTTTCTTT
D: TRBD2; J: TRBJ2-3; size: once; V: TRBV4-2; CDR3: CASSQEPPRSGGVTDTQYF; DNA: TGTGCCAGCAGCCAAGAGCCCCCAAGAAGCGGGGGGGTCACAGATACGCAGTATTTT
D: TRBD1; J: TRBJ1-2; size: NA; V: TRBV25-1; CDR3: CASSEVDRESGYTF; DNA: TGTGCCAGCAGTGAGGTCGACAGGGAATCTGGCTACACCTTC
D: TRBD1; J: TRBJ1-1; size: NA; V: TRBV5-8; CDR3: CASSRDRVSEAFF; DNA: TGTGCCAGCAGCCGGGACAGGGTCTCTGAAGCTTTCTTT
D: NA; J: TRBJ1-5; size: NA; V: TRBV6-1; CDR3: CASSEDRVVIQPQHF; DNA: TGTGCCAGCAGTGAAGACAGGGTTGTCATTCAGCCCCAGCATTTT
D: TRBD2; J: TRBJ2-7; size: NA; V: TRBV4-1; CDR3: CASRPTLRGFLYEQYF; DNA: TGCGCCAGCAGGCCGACGTTGCGGGGGTTCCTCTACGAGCAGTACTTC
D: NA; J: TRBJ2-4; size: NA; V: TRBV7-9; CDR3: CASSFGGAKNIQYF; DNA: TGTGCCAGCAGCTTCGGGGGAGCCAAAAACATTCAGTACTTC
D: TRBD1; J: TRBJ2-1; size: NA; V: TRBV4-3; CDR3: CASSPLFGTGGYEQFF; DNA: TGCGCCAGCAGCCCACTTTTCGGGACAGGTGGCTATGAGCAGTTCTTC
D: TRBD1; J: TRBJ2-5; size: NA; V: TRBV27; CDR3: CASSKQGRKTQYF; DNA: TGTGCCAGCAGTAAACAGGGGCGGAAGACCCAGTACTTC
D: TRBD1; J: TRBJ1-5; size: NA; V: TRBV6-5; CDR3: CASSYDRGSQPQHF; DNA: TGTGCCAGCAGTTACGACAGGGGGAGTCAGCCCCAGCATTTT
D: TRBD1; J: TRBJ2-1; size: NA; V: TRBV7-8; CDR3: CASSATGGSYNEQFF; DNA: TGTGCCAGCAGCGCAACAGGGGGCTCCTACAATGAGCAGTTCTTC
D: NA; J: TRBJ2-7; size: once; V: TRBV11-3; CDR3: CASSPSRHEQYF; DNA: TGTGCCAGCAGCCCTTCTAGGCACGAGCAGTACTTC
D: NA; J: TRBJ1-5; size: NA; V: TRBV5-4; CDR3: CASSLVANQPQHF; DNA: TGTGCCAGCAGCTTGGTGGCCAATCAGCCCCAGCATTTT
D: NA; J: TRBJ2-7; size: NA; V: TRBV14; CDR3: CASSQPPSYEQYF; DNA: TGTGCCAGCAGCCAACCCCCTTCCTACGAGCAGTACTTC
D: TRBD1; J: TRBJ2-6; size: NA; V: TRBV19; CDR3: CASTPGQGRSGANVLTF; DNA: TGTGCCAGTACGCCAGGACAGGGACGCTCTGGGGCCAACGTCCTGACTTTC
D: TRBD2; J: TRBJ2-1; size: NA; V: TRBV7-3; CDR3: CASSPLSPGGGVLYEQFF; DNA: TGTGCCAGCAGCCCCCTCAGCCCGGGAGGGGGGGTCTTGTATGAGCAGTTCTTC
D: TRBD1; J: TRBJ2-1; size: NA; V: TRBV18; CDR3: CASSPRAPGQGDNEQFF; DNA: TGTGCCAGCTCACCCCGCGCTCCGGGACAGGGCGACAATGAGCAGTTCTTC
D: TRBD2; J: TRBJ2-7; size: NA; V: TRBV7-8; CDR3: CASSLYMRLAGESSYEQYF; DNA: TGTGCCAGCAGTCTTTACATGAGACTAGCGGGGGAGAGCTCCTACGAGCAGTACTTC
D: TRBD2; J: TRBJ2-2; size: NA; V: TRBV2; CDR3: CASSEITGRAGELFF; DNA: TGTGCCAGCAGTGAAATAACGGGGAGGGCCGGGGAGCTGTTTTTT
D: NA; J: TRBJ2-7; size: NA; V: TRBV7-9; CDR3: CASSLKQGGWGEQYF; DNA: TGTGCCAGCAGCTTGAAACAGGGCGGATGGGGCGAGCAGTACTTC
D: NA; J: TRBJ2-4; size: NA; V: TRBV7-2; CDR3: CASSPPTAGITIQYF; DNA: TGTGCCAGCAGCCCCCCGACAGCGGGTATAACGATTCAGTACTTC
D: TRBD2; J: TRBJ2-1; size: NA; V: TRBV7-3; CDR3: CASSGGLAIDEQFF; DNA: TGTGCCAGCAGCGGAGGACTAGCGATTGATGAGCAGTTCTTC
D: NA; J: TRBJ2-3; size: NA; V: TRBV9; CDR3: CASSVGDLAGTDTQYF; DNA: TGTGCCAGCAGCGTAGGTGACCTTGCGGGGACAGATACGCAGTATTTT
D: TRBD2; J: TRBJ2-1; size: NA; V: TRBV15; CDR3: CATSRRLAGNEQFF; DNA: TGTGCCACCAGCAGGAGACTAGCTGGGAATGAGCAGTTCTTC
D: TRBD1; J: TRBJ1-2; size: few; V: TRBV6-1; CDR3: CASSDGQAHPNYGYTF; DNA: TGTGCCAGCAGTGACGGACAGGCTCACCCTAACTATGGCTACACCTTC